A selection of T cell receptor beta chains follows, all from one sample in a study of cytomegalovirus exposure and HLA in healthy donors. The table came from immunoSEQ multiplex PCR; TCRdb's copy has only in-frame clones and leaves some out. The table shows approximately 130,000 clones, with about 90% occurring only once. Material for sequencing was PBMCs. These receptor sequences come from a woman aged 18-35 years in good health and CMV-seronegative. CDR3s include the opening cysteine and the closing phenylalanine or tryptophan. D genes are given only for firm matches. Part of the rows lack a size; the others show once, few, many or a class for expanded clones.

v_call	clone_size	cdr3_length	d_call	j_call	cdr3_nt	cdr3_aa
TRBV9	-	15	TRBD2	TRBJ2-1	TGTGCCAGCAGCGTAGATAGCGGGAGGTACAATGAGCAGTTCTTC	CASSVDSGRYNEQFF
TRBV7-2	-	15	-	TRBJ1-5	TGTGCCAGCAGCTTGGCGGGGGGTAGCAATCAGCCCCAGCATTTT	CASSLAGGSNQPQHF
TRBV21-1	-	13	-	TRBJ1-5	TGTGCCAGCAGCACAATTAGCAATCAGCCCCAGCATTTT	CASSTISNQPQHF
TRBV27	once	18	TRBD2	TRBJ2-3	TGTGCCAGCAGCTTGCGGCGGGGGGGTCCCTCTAGCACAGATACGCAGTATTTT	CASSLRRGGPSSTDTQYF
TRBV25-1	-	14	-	TRBJ2-5	TGTGCCAGCAGTGGGCGGCCTTTACAAGAGACCCAGTACTTC	CASSGRPLQETQYF
TRBV18	-	14	-	TRBJ1-2	TGTGCCAGCTCACCGGAAAGTAGGGGCTATGGCTACACCTTC	CASSPESRGYGYTF
TRBV19	-	13	TRBD1	TRBJ2-7	TGTGCCAGTAGTTCGACAGGGGGATACGAGCAGTACTTC	CASSSTGGYEQYF
TRBV4-2	-	16	TRBD2	TRBJ2-7	TGTGCCAGCAGCCAAGAGGGCCTGCGGGAGGACTACGAGCAGTACTTC	CASSQEGLREDYEQYF
TRBV15	-	16	-	TRBJ2-3	TGTGCCACCAGCAGTTCCCCGAACAAGTTCACAGATACGCAGTATTTT	CATSSSPNKFTDTQYF
TRBV5-1	-	15	TRBD2	TRBJ2-1	TGCGCCAGCAGCTTGGCCACTAGCGGGGGTACGGAGCAGTTCTTC	CASSLATSGGTEQFF
TRBV7-9	-	15	TRBD1	TRBJ2-1	TGTGCCAGCAGTTCAGGACAGGGTCCCTCCAATGAGCAGTTCTTC	CASSSGQGPSNEQFF
TRBV29-1	once	12	TRBD1	TRBJ2-7	TGCAGCGTTCAGTGGACAGGGTACGAGCAGTACTTC	CSVQWTGYEQYF
TRBV18	-	16	-	TRBJ2-1	TGTGCCAGCTCACCGAGGCAGGGAAGCTCCTACAATGAGCAGTTCTTC	CASSPRQGSSYNEQFF
TRBV6-6	-	11	TRBD1	TRBJ1-2	TGTGCCAGCAGTGGGACAGGGGGCTACACCTTC	CASSGTGGYTF
TRBV5-4	-	18	TRBD1	TRBJ2-3	TGTGCCAGCAGCCCCCAATCAGGACCGGGACAGAGAACAGATACGCAGTATTTT	CASSPQSGPGQRTDTQYF
TRBV10-3	-	15	-	TRBJ1-5	TGTGCCATCTCGCAGGGGCAGGAGGGCAATCAGCCCCAGCATTTT	CAISQGQEGNQPQHF
TRBV15	once	18	-	TRBJ1-5	TGTGCCACCAGCAGAGATCGGAAGAAATGGGGGCCGGATCAGCCCCAGCATTTT	CATSRDRKKWGPDQPQHF
TRBV7-2	-	17	TRBD2	TRBJ2-2	TGTGCCAGCAGAAGGACTAGCGGGAGTGGGAACACCGGGGAGCTGTTTTTT	CASRRTSGSGNTGELFF
TRBV28	-	13	-	TRBJ1-5	TGTGCCAGCAGTCTGACATCTTATCAGCCCCAGCATTTT	CASSLTSYQPQHF
TRBV7-9	-	15	TRBD1	TRBJ1-4	TGTGCCAGCGGGATAAGGACAGGGATTTACGAAAAACTGTTTTTT	CASGIRTGIYEKLFF
TRBV9	-	15	-	TRBJ1-2	TGTGCCAGCAGCGTAGTGGGCAGTTCCAACTATGGCTACACCTTC	CASSVVGSSNYGYTF
TRBV27	-	15	-	TRBJ2-5	TGTGCCAGCAGTATCACACAGGGTGCCCTGGAGACCCAGTACTTC	CASSITQGALETQYF